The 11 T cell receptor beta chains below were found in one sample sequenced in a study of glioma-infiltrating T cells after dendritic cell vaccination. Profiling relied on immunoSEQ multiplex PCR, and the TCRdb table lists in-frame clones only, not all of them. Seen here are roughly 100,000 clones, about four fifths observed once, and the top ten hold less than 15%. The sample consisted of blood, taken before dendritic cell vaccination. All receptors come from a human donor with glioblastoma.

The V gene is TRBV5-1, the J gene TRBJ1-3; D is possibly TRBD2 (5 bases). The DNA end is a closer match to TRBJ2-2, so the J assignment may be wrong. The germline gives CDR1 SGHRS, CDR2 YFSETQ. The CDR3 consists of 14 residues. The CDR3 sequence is CASSPDPGSGELFF. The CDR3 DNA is TGCGCCAGCAGCCCCGATCCGGGATCCGGGGAGCTGTTTTTT.

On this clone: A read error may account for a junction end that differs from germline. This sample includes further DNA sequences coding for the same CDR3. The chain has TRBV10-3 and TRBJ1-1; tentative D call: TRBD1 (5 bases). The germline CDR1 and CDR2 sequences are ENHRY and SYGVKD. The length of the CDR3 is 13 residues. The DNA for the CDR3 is TGTGCCATCAGTGTCGCAGGGAACACTGAAGCTTTTTTT. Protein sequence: CAISVAGNTEAFF.

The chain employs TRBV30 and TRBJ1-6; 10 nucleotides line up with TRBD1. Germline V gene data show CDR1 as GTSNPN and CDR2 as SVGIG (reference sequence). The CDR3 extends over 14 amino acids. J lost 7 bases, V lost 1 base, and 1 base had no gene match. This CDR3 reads CAWSAGQGNSPLHF. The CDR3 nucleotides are TGTGCCTGGAGTGCGGGACAGGGGAATTCACCCCTCCACTTT.

The CDR3 protein is CASSPQVSYEQYF. The CDR3 nucleotides are TGTGCCAGCAGCCCACAGGTTAGCTACGAGCAGTACTTC. This rearrangement joins TRBV5-6 to TRBJ2-7; tentatively, D is TRBD1 (5 bases). The CDR3 is 13 amino acids. Trimming cost V 4 bases and J 3 bases, with 11 bases left between them. Germline-derived CDR1 and CDR2 are SGHDT and YYEEEE.

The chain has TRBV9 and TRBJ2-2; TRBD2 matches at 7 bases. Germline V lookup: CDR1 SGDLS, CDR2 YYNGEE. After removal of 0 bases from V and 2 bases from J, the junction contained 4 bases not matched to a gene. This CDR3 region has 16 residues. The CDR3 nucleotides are TGTGCCAGCAGCGTAGGGACTAGTGCTAACACCGGGGAGCTGTTTTTT. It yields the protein CASSVGTSANTGELFF. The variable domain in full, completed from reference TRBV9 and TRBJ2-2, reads DSGVTQTPKHLITATGQRVTLRCSPRSGDLSVYWYQQSLDQGLQFLIQYYNGEERAKGNILERFSAQQFPDLHSELNLSSLELGDSALYFCASSVGTSANTGELFFGEGSRLTVL.

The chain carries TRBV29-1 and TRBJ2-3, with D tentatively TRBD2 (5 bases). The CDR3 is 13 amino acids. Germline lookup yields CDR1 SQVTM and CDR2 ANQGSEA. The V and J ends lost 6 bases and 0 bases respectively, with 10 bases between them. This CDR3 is CSVSGGSTDTQYF. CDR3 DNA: TGCAGCGTGAGCGGAGGTAGCACAGATACGCAGTATTTT.

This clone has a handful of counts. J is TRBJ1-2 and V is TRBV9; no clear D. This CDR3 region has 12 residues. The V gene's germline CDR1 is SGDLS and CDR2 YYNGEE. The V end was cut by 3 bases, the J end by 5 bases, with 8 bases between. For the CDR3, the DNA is TGTGCCAGCAGCGGGGGAGGGTATGGCTACACCTTC. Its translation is CASSGGGYGYTF.

CDR3 in DNA: TGCAGTGCTAATAGGGAGACTGAAGCTTTCTTT. The encoded protein is CSANRETEAFF. The gene calls are TRBV20-1 and TRBJ1-1, with unresolved D. This CDR3 is 11 amino acids long. With 4 bases removed from V and 5 bases from J, the gap between germline ends came to 8 bases. From germline, CDR1 is DFQATT and CDR2 SNEGSKA (reference sequence).

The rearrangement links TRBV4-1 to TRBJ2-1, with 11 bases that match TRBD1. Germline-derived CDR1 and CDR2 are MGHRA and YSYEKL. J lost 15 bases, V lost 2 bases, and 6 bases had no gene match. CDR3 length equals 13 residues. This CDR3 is CASSQRTGGQRFF. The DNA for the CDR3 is TGCGCCAGCAGCCAACGGACAGGGGGCCAAAGGTTCTTC.

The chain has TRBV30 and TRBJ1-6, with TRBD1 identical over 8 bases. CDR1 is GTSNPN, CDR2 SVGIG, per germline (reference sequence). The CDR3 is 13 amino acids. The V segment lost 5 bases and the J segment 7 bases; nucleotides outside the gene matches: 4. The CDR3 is CAWGDRRNSPLHF. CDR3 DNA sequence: TGTGCCTGGGGGGACAGGAGAAATTCACCCCTCCACTTT.

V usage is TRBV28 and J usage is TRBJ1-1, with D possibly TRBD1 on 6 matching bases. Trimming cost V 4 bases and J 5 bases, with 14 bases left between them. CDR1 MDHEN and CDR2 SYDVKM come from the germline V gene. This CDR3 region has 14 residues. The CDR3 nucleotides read TGTGCCAGCAGTTGGGGGCGGGTGAGGACTGAAGCTTTCTTT. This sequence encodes CASSWGRVRTEAFF.